What follows is one TCR beta chain and its context. What it recognizes is unknown. This entry comes from a study of blood T cells in healthy people across ages. Study observations and caveats: From one million sequenced T cells, diversity estimates were lower bounds.

Germline-derived CDR1 and CDR2 are ENHRY and SYGVKD. Trimming removed 6 bases at V and 2 bases at J, with 13 bases between. The CDR3 totals 14 residues. No fewer than 6 micrograms of total RNA were isolated from every sample. A second PCR, run for roughly 7 to 12 cycles, used a sample-barcoded 5' primer plus a J-beta primer mix. Using its own MiXCR run on the 5' RACE reads, TCRdb lists one record per CDR3 protein. There are about 780,000 distinct CDR3 sequences in the sample; about half occur only once, and 15% to 20% lies in the top ten. The sample comprised blood. This rearrangement joins TRBV10-3 to TRBJ2-5, with D perhaps given as TRBD1 or TRBD2 (6 bases each). This clonotype originated in an older man in good health. CDR3 sequence reads: CAIREGGSQETQYF. The CDR3 DNA reads TGTGCCATCAGGGAGGGGGGAAGTCAAGAGACCCAGTACTTC.